Each of the 20 T cell receptor beta chains below was sequenced from the same sample in a study of T cells after yellow fever vaccination. MiXCR, run by TCRdb on the 5' RACE reads, gives a single entry per CDR3 protein. The repertoire holds 68,000 or so distinct CDR3 sequences, with about 7% as singletons. The sequencing used CD8+ T cells sorted from PBMCs, collected 15 days after the yellow fever booster vaccination. Every receptor here comes from a young man who received the YFV17D yellow fever vaccine.

This clonotype was detected many times. V gene TRBV7-2 combines with J gene TRBJ2-7; 8 bases are a match to TRBD2. The CDR3 extends over 14 amino acids. Germline CDR1 is SGHTA and CDR2 is FQGNSA. The V segment lost 3 bases and the J segment 2 bases; nucleotides outside the gene matches: 3. Here the CDR3 DNA reads TGTGCCAGCAGCTTTAGCGGGACGGCCTACGAGCAGTACTTC. This translates into CASSFSGTAYEQYF.

This clonotype was picked up many times. The V call is TRBV12-3 or TRBV12-4, the J call TRBJ2-5, with 9 bases aligning to TRBD1. The CDR3 consists of 14 residues. Germline trimming cut 6 bases from V and 5 bases from J; bases unmatched to any gene: 7. CDR3 protein: CASRPGQGRETQYF. The CDR3 DNA sequence: TGTGCCAGCAGGCCAGGACAGGGGAGGGAGACCCAGTACTTC.

This clonotype appeared many times. The chain carries TRBV5-1 and TRBJ2-2; D is ambiguous. The CDR3 covers 14 residues. Germline-derived CDR1 and CDR2 are SGHRS and YFSETQ. V lost 4 bases and J 4 bases, leaving 11 bases between the germline ends. The CDR3: CASSRAALTGELFF. CDR3 bases: TGCGCCAGCAGCAGGGCAGCGCTCACCGGGGAGCTGTTTTTT.

This clonotype was counted ten times or more. The chain uses TRBV27 and TRBJ1-1, with D maybe TRBD1 (6 bases). This CDR3 comprises 17 residues. Between the trimmed V and J ends, which lost 2 bases and 3 bases, there was a span of 19 bases. In germline, CDR1 is MNHEY, CDR2 SMNVEV (reference sequence). CDR3 sequence: CASSLLMGANGHTEAFF. Here the CDR3 DNA reads TGTGCCAGCAGTTTACTTATGGGGGCAAACGGGCACACTGAAGCTTTCTTT.

This clonotype showed up many times. The gene calls are TRBV27 and TRBJ2-5; D is unresolved. Trimming left V 6 bases short and J 0 bases short, with 8 bases between. CDR1 and CDR2 from the germline V gene are MNHEY and SMNVEV (reference sequence). This CDR3 is built from 13 residues. The CDR3 here is CASSLTDQETQYF. The CDR3 coding sequence is TGTGCCAGCAGCCTAACGGACCAAGAGACCCAGTACTTC.

This clonotype was found many times. One junction end disagrees with the germline gene, perhaps due to a read error. V usage is TRBV4-3 and J usage is TRBJ2-7; 9 positions match TRBD2. The germline gives CDR1 LGHNA, CDR2 YSLEER. The CDR3 is 16 amino acids. The CDR3 sequence is CASSPKGGTSSFEQYF. CDR3 DNA: TGCGCCAGCAGCCCAAAGGGCGGGACTAGCTCCTTCGAGCAGTACTTC.

This clonotype was seen many times. This chain links TRBV29-1 with TRBJ2-7, with 8 bases aligning to TRBD1. CDR3 size: 15 residues. Germline-derived CDR1 and CDR2 are SQVTM and ANQGSEA. With 6 bases clipped from V and 2 bases from J, the junction kept 12 bases outside the gene matches. The CDR3 is CSVSGQGGLAYEQYF. DNA of the CDR3: TGCAGCGTGTCCGGACAGGGTGGATTGGCCTACGAGCAGTACTTC.

In its sample, this clonotype was seen many times. Sequence at one end of the junction differs from germline and may be a read error. The chain joins TRBV5-1 to TRBJ2-1, with 14 bases identical to TRBD2. Germline V gene sequence: CDR1 SGHRS, CDR2 YFSETQ. The CDR3 length is 17 residues. DNA for the CDR3: TGCGCCAGCACCTTGGGACTAGCGGGAGTAACCTACAATGAGCAGTTCTTC. As protein: CASTLGLAGVTYNEQFF.

This chain joins TRBV7-2 and TRBJ1-2; 9 positions agree with TRBD1. V was pared by 5 bases and J by 4 bases, with 8 bases of the junction left unmatched. The CDR3 contains 15 residues. Per germline, CDR1 SGHTA and CDR2 FQGNSA. CDR3 sequence (DNA): TGTGCCAGCAGCCAAGACGGGACAGGGTTCTATGGCTACACCTTC. As protein: CASSQDGTGFYGYTF.

V gene TRBV4-3 combines with J gene TRBJ2-7; TRBD2 agrees at 11 bases. The CDR3 runs to 16 residues. J gave up 3 bases and V 0 bases, and 4 bases lay outside the gene matches. Germline V lookup: CDR1 LGHNA, CDR2 YSLEER. The CDR3 loop is CASSQDLTSGIYEQYF. CDR3 DNA sequence: TGCGCCAGCAGCCAAGATCTGACTAGCGGGATCTACGAGCAGTACTTC.

This clonotype has more than one count but fewer than ten. One end of the junction fails to match germline, which may point to a read error. The CDR3 DNA follows: TGTGCCTGCAGTTTAGAATTGCTAGCGGGAGAGAATACCGGGGAGCTGTTTTTT. Protein sequence: CACSLELLAGENTGELFF. The chain recombines TRBV12-3 or TRBV12-4 with TRBJ2-2, with 10 bases lining up with TRBD2. This CDR3 has 18 amino acids.

This clonotype was picked up many times. The J gene is TRBJ2-1, the V gene TRBV19; D possibly uses TRBD1 or TRBD2 (5 bases each). This CDR3 has 16 residues. CDR1 and CDR2 (germline): LNHDA, SQIVND (reference sequence). Trimming removed 6 bases at V and 3 bases at J, with 18 bases between. CDR3 sequence (DNA): TGTGCCAGTAGCGCCGATTCGGGACCTGTCTACAATGAGCAGTTCTTC. Protein product: CASSADSGPVYNEQFF.

This clonotype was seen at least ten times. This chain uses TRBV20-1 with TRBJ2-1; 7 bases are shared with TRBD2. The germline V gene encodes CDR1 DFQATT and CDR2 SNEGSKA (reference sequence). This CDR3 has 14 residues. V was pared by 1 base and J by 9 bases, with 9 bases of the junction left unmatched. DNA of the CDR3: TGCAGTGCTAGAGTTTCCGGACTAGTCGTTGAGCAGTTCTTC. Amino acid sequence: CSARVSGLVVEQFF.

This clonotype was counted between two and nine times. The chain is built from TRBV19 and TRBJ2-1; TRBD2 might be the D (5 bases). V was clipped by 5 bases and J by 1 base, with 12 bases between them. The CDR3 is made up of 15 amino acids. CDR1 LNHDA and CDR2 SQIVND come from the germline V gene (reference sequence). The CDR3 bases are TGTGCCAGTAGTGAGGGAGTGGGGTCCTACAATGAGCAGTTCTTC. It specifies CASSEGVGSYNEQFF.

This clonotype appeared many times. The chain links TRBV11-1 to TRBJ2-3, with a weak D call TRBD1 (6 bases). Trimming cost V 4 bases and J 0 bases, with 23 bases left between them. The CDR3 loop spans 19 amino acids. Germline V gene lookup returns CDR1 SGHAT and CDR2 FQDESV (reference sequence). The CDR3 bases are TGTGCCAGCAGCTCGATAGGGACCTTACAGGGAGCGAGCACAGATACGCAGTATTTT. It codes for CASSSIGTLQGASTDTQYF.

This clonotype was recorded at least ten times. The chain recombines TRBV7-9 with TRBJ2-7; D might be TRBD2 (6 bases). This CDR3 comprises 14 residues. V was clipped by 5 bases and J by 2 bases, with 13 bases between them. Germline V gene sequence: CDR1 SEHNR, CDR2 FQNEAQ (reference sequence). DNA of the CDR3: TGTGCCAGCAGCGGTATAGCGGATCCCTACGAGCAGTACTTC. Translation gives CASSGIADPYEQYF.

This clonotype was observed a handful of times. The chain employs TRBV5-4 and TRBJ2-7; 9 bases are a match to TRBD2. Trimming took 0 bases from V and 6 from J; bases not matched to a gene: 4. The CDR3 contains 14 residues. The V gene's germline CDR1 is SGHNT and CDR2 YYREEE (reference sequence). Written as DNA, the CDR3 is TGTGCCAGCAGCTTGGGGATAGCGGGAGTCGAGCAGTACTTC. Translating gives CASSLGIAGVEQYF.

This clonotype appeared many times. The chain is built from TRBV22-1 and TRBJ2-1; the table calls TRBD1, which could not be checked here. TRBV22-1 is a listed pseudogene. The CDR3 spans 13 residues. The CDR3 bases are TGTCCTGGGAGCGCACCCAGGGTGAATGAGCAGTTCTTC. It specifies CPGSAPRVNEQFF.

Concerning this clonotype itself: A single base separates this from a much larger clone, so it may be a read error. The chain couples TRBV4-3 to TRBJ2-5; the D gene could be TRBD1 or TRBD2 (5 bases each). Germline CDR1 reads LGHNA; CDR2 reads YSLEER. V lost 1 base and J lost 9, with 12 bases in between. This CDR3 contains 13 residues. CDR3 region: CASSQALVGAQYF. The CDR3 DNA reads as TGCGCCAGCAGCCAAGCCCTGGTGGGGGCCCAGTACTTC.

This clonotype was seen ten or more times. The J gene is TRBJ2-1, the V gene TRBV3-1; 9 bases fit TRBD2. Germline CDR1 and CDR2: LGHDT and YNNKEL (reference sequence). The CDR3 is made up of 16 amino acids. V dropped 4 bases and J dropped 8; count of bases not matched to a gene: 12. CDR3: CASSRVILAGPDEQFF. CDR3 bases: TGTGCCAGCAGCCGAGTAATTCTAGCGGGACCGGATGAGCAGTTCTTC.